Each of the 15 T cell receptor beta chains below was sequenced from the same sample in a study of T cells in women clearing cervical HPV infection. Sequencing was performed with immunoSEQ multiplex PCR; in TCRdb, only in-frame clones are kept and a portion is missing. This sample's table has around 40,000 clones. The sequenced sample was blood buffy coat. These receptors originate from a woman between 18 and 75 years old with a cervical HPV16 infection that either progressed to CIN3+ or cleared (not recorded which).

As for this clone: The read stops 3 residues short of the end of the CDR3; the missing end is completed from the germline J gene. The chain employs TRBV7-2 and TRBJ2-7, with D tentatively TRBD2 (6 bases). The CDR3 loop spans 14 amino acids. V was shortened by 1 base and J by 0 bases, with 7 bases between the two germline ends. Germline CDR1 reads SGHTA; CDR2 reads FQGNSA. The CDR3 sequence: CASSLGGASYEQYF. CDR3 DNA (partial): TGTGCCAGCAGCTTAGGCGGGGCCTCCTACGAG.

Worth noting for this clone: Read data end 3 residues before the CDR3 end; the end is taken from the germline J gene. The rearrangement links TRBV30 to TRBJ2-7; D is uncertain. The germline V gene encodes CDR1 GTSNPN and CDR2 SVGIG (reference sequence). V dropped 1 base and J dropped 6 bases, with 13 bases sitting between them. This CDR3 contains 13 residues. Incomplete CDR3 DNA: TGTGCCTGGAGTGAACCTAAAGCCGGCGAG. Translating it yields CAWSEPKAGE. The whole CDR3 protein is CAWSEPKAGEQYF.

The CDR3 sequence is CASSMRGTGDFYEQYF. CDR3 bases read: TGTGCCAGTAGTATGAGGGGGACAGGGGACTTCTACGAG. V usage is TRBV19 and J usage is TRBJ2-7, with 10 bases matching TRBD1. The DNA ends 3 residues before the CDR3 does, and the rest of the CDR3 is filled in from the germline J gene. Losses at the gene ends were 3 bases for V and 3 bases for J; bases not matched to a gene: 8. Germline CDR1 and CDR2: LNHDA and SQIVND (reference sequence). The CDR3 contains 16 residues.

Of note for this clone: The CDR3 end lies 3 residues beyond the end of the read and is filled in from the germline J gene. V gene TRBV18 combines with J gene TRBJ2-4; 10 nucleotides agree with TRBD1. In germline, CDR1 is KGHSH, CDR2 LQKENI. The CDR3 runs 17 residues. CDR3 DNA (partial): TGTGCCAGCTCACGCCTCGGCGTCGGACAGGGGGTTTCGGGT. Amino acid sequence: CASSRLGVGQGVSG. The complete CDR3 sequence is CASSRLGVGQGVSGQYF.

To note about this clone: The read falls 3 residues short of the CDR3 end, and the missing part is taken from the germline J gene. The J gene is TRBJ2-2, the V gene TRBV7-3, with TRBD2 matching over 9 bases. J lost 7 bases, V lost 0 bases, and 6 bases had no gene match. CDR3 length equals 16 residues. In germline, CDR1 is SGHTA, CDR2 FQGTGA. CDR3 DNA, as far as it was read: TGTGCCAGCAGCTTAACGGGCGGGGGGGCCGTCGGGGAG. Its protein product is CASSLTGGGAVGE. The whole CDR3 protein reads CASSLTGGGAVGELFF.

To note about this clone: The read comes to an end 3 residues before the CDR3 does, leaving the germline J gene to fill in the end. The chain uses TRBV30 and TRBJ1-4; 7 bases map to TRBD1. The CDR3 runs to 16 residues. J was trimmed by 0 bases and V by 2 bases; bases with no gene match: 6. Germline V lookup: CDR1 GTSNPN, CDR2 SVGIG (reference sequence). The CDR3 DNA, read in part, is TGTGCCTGGAGTCCTGGACAGGATGCAACTAATGAAAAA. This codes for CAWSPGQDATNEK. The whole CDR3 sequence is CAWSPGQDATNEKLFF.

As regards this clone: The CDR3 end lies 3 residues beyond the end of the read and is filled in from the germline J gene. The chain joins TRBV20-1 to TRBJ1-6; unclear D gene. Germline V gives CDR1 DFQATT, CDR2 SNEGSKA (reference sequence). V dropped 2 bases and J dropped 2 bases, with 10 bases sitting between them. The CDR3 has 15 amino acids. The CDR3 spells CSARIPGTYNSPLHF. Partial CDR3 DNA: TGCAGTGCTAGAATACCAGGCACCTATAATTCACCC.

In regard to this clone: The sequenced fragment ends 3 residues before the CDR3 boundary, so the rest is inferred from the germline J gene. V and J are TRBV5-1 and TRBJ2-5; 7 bases are shared with TRBD2. CDR3 length: 15 residues. Looked up from germline, CDR1 is SGHRS and CDR2 is YFSETQ. V shed 0 bases, J shed 0 bases, and the junction held 2 bases outside the gene matches. This CDR3 reads CASSLALADQETQYF. The covered CDR3 bases are TGCGCCAGCAGCTTGGCCCTAGCGGACCAAGAGACC.

The sequenced CDR3 bases are TGTGCCAGCAGCTTACCGGGACTCATAGAGACC. It is translated as CASSLPGLIET. The whole CDR3 sequence reads CASSLPGLIETQYF. The rearrangement links TRBV7-6 to TRBJ2-5; D possibly corresponds to TRBD2 (6 bases). The read ends 3 residues before the CDR3 terminus; that terminus is restored from the germline J gene. Germline V lookup: CDR1 SGHVS, CDR2 FNYEAQ. V was cut by 2 bases and J by 4 bases, with 11 bases left in between. The CDR3 extends over 14 amino acids.

A remark on this clone: The read ends 3 residues early relative to the CDR3; the germline J gene fills the gap. The chain recombines TRBV11-2 with TRBJ1-1; D is possibly TRBD1 (5 bases). The CDR3 loop spans 14 amino acids. Germline V gene sequence: CDR1 SGHAT, CDR2 FQNNGV. V lost 4 bases and J lost 4, with 13 bases in between. The CDR3 is CASSSGITGTEAFF. The CDR3 DNA, read in part, is TGTGCCAGCAGCTCAGGGATTACTGGCACTGAA.

Remarks on this clone: The sequenced fragment ends 3 residues before the CDR3 boundary, so the rest is inferred from the germline J gene. The chain recombines TRBV5-5 with TRBJ2-7; maybe TRBD2 (6 bases). Germline CDR1 SGHKS, CDR2 YYEKEE (reference sequence). The CDR3 extends over 15 amino acids. V shed 0 bases and J shed 2 bases, with 12 bases lying between them. The CDR3 sequence: CASSLAGLGPYEQYF. The sequenced CDR3 bases are TGTGCCAGCAGCTTGGCGGGACTTGGACCCTACGAG.

The CDR3 protein is CASSGRLAGNEQFF. The CDR3 bases that were read are TGTGCCAGCAGTGGACGACTAGCAGGGAATGAG. The chain combines TRBV6-2 or TRBV6-3 with TRBJ2-1; 7 bases are shared with TRBD2. The read ends 3 residues early relative to the CDR3; the germline J gene fills the gap. The ends lost 5 bases at V and 7 bases at J; junction bases unmatched: 8. The V gene's germline CDR1 is MNHEY and CDR2 SVGEGT. CDR3 length: 14 amino acids.

Concerning this clone: The sequence runs out 3 residues before the end of the CDR3; the remainder is reconstructed from the germline J gene. The V call is TRBV30, the J call TRBJ1-1; the match to TRBD1 covers 10 bases. V shed 1 base, J shed 4 bases, and the junction held 3 bases outside the gene matches. The CDR3 extends over 14 amino acids. CDR1 is GTSNPN and CDR2 is SVGIG in the germline V gene (reference sequence). Partial CDR3 DNA: TGTGCCTGGAGTGGGCGGACAGGGGGCACTGAA. It yields the protein CAWSGRTGGTE. The whole CDR3 region reads CAWSGRTGGTEAFF.

Notes on this clone: The read comes to an end 3 residues before the CDR3 does, leaving the germline J gene to fill in the end. The chain recombines TRBV23-1 with TRBJ1-2, with TRBD1 matching over 8 bases. TRBV23-1 qualifies as an ORF whose function is uncertain. This CDR3 spans 14 amino acids. CDR3 amino acids: CASISTGDVGGYTF. The CDR3 bases that were read are TGCGCCAGCATCTCGACAGGGGATGTCGGGGGC.

This CDR3 is CASDTSSTDTYTF. The DNA read from the CDR3 is TGTGCCAGCGACACATCTAGCACAGATACC. This chain connects TRBV6-2 or TRBV6-3 to TRBJ1-2; no clear D. Read sequence stops 3 residues before the CDR3 end, and the germline J gene provides the missing end. The V gene's germline CDR1 is MNHEY and CDR2 SVGEGT. The CDR3 is 13 residues long.